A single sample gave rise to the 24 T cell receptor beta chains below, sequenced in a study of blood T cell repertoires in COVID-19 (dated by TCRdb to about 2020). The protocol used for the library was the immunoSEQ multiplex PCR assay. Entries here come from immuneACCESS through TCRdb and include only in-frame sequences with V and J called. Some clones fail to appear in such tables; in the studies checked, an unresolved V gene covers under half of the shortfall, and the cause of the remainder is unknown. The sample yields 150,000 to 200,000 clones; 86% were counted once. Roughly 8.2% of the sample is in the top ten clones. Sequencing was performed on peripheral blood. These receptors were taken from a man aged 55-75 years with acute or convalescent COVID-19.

The CDR3 bases are TGTGCCAGCAGTGAAAGGACAGTTAGCACAGATACGCAGTATTTT. Translation gives CASSERTVSTDTQYF. V and J are TRBV2 and TRBJ2-3; D is perhaps TRBD1 (6 bases). The germline V gene has CDR1 SNHLY and CDR2 FYNNEI. V dropped 2 bases and J dropped 0 bases, with 9 bases sitting between them. The CDR3 spans 15 residues.

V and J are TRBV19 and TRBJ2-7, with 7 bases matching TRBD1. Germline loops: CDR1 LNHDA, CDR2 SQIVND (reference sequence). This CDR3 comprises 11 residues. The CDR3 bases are TGTGTTAGGGGACAGCCCTACGAGCAGTACTTC. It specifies CVRGQPYEQYF.

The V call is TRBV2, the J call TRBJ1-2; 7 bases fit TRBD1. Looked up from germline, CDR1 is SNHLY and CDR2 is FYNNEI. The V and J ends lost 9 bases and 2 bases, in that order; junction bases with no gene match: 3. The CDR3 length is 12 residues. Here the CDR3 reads CASLTGNYGYTF. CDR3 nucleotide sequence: TGTGCCAGTTTGACAGGGAACTATGGCTACACCTTC.

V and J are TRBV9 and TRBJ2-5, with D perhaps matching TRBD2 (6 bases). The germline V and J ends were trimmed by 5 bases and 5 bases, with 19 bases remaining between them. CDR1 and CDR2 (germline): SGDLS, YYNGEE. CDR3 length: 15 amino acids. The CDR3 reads CASSSSGTPGETQYF. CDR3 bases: TGTGCCAGCAGTTCCTCCGGGACTCCGGGGGAGACCCAGTACTTC.

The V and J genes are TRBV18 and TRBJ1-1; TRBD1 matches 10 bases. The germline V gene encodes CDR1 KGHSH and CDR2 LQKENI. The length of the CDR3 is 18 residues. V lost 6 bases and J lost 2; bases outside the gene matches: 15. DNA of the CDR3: TGTGCCAGCTCCCGCTTAGCCGGACAGGGGGGACCCAACACTGAAGCTTTCTTT. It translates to CASSRLAGQGGPNTEAFF.

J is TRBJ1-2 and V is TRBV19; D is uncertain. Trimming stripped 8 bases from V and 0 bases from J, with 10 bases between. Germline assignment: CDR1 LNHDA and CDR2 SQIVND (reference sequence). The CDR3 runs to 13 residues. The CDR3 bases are TGTGCCAGTCGAGGAGGTGCTAACTATGGCTACACCTTC. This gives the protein CASRGGANYGYTF.

CDR3 residues: CASSLGRTNEKLFF. DNA of the CDR3: TGCGCCAGCAGCTTGGGCCGGACTAATGAAAAACTGTTTTTT. V gene TRBV5-1 combines with J gene TRBJ1-4; D is uncertain. CDR1 and CDR2 (germline): SGHRS, YFSETQ. This CDR3 region has 14 residues. With 0 bases removed from V and 2 bases from J, the gap between germline ends came to 5 bases.

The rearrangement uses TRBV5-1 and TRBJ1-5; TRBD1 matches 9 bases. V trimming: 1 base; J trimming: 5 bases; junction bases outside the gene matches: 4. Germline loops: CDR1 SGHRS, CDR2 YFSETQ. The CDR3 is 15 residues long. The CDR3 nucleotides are TGCGCCAGCAGCTTGACAGGGGGCGCAGATCAGCCCCAGCATTTT. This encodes CASSLTGGADQPQHF.

The CDR3 loop reads CASRNRDFEQFF. CDR3 sequence (DNA): TGTGCCAGCAGGAACCGGGACTTTGAGCAGTTCTTC. This chain uses TRBV2 with TRBJ2-1, with TRBD2 as a possible D gene (6 bases). This CDR3 has 12 amino acids. Germline CDR1 and CDR2: SNHLY and FYNNEI. V lost 6 bases and J 9 bases, leaving 12 bases between the germline ends.

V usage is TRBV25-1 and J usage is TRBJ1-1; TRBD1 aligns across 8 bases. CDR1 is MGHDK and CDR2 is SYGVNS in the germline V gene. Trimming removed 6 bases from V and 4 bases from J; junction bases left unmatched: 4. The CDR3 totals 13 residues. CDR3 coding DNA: TGTGCCAGCAGGGGCCAGGGGGCCACTGAAGCTTTCTTT. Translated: CASRGQGATEAFF.

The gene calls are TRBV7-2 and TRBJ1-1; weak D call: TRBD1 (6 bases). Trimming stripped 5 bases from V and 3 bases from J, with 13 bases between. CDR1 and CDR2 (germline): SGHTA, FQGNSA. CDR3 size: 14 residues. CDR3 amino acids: CASSPGVWDTEAFF. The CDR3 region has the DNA TGTGCCAGCAGCCCAGGGGTTTGGGACACTGAAGCTTTCTTT. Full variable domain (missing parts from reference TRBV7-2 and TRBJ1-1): GAGVSQSPSNKVTEKGKDVELRCDPISGHTALYWYRQSLGQGLEFLIYFQGNSAPDKSGLPSDRFSAERTGGSVSTLTIQRTQQEDSAVYLCASSPGVWDTEAFFGQGTRLTVV.

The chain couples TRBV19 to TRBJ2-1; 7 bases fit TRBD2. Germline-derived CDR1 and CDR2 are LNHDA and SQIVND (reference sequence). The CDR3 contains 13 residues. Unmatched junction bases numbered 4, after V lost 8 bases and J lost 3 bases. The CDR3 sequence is CASQASGYNEQFF. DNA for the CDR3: TGTGCCAGTCAGGCTAGCGGCTACAATGAGCAGTTCTTC. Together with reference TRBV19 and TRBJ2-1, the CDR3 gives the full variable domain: DGGITQSPKYLFRKEGQNVTLSCEQNLNHDAMYWYRQDPGQGLRLIYYSQIVNDFQKGDIAEGYSVSREKKESFPLTVTSAQKNPTAFYLCASQASGYNEQFFGPGTRLTVL.

DNA of the CDR3: TGTGCCAGCAGCGGGAGAGGGGATGAGCAGTTCTTC. This codes for CASSGRGDEQFF. The chain uses TRBV6-6 and TRBJ2-1, with D possibly being TRBD2 (6 bases). CDR1 and CDR2 (germline): MNHNY, SVGAGI (reference sequence). Trimming pared 6 bases from V and 8 bases from J, leaving 11 bases between. The CDR3 has 12 residues.

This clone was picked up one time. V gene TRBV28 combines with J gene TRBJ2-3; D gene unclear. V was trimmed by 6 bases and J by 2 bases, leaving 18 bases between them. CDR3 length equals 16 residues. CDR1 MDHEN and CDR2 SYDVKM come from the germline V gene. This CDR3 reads CASSLGNQNPTDTQYF. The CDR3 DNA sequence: TGTGCCAGCAGCTTGGGCAATCAGAACCCCACAGATACGCAGTATTTT.

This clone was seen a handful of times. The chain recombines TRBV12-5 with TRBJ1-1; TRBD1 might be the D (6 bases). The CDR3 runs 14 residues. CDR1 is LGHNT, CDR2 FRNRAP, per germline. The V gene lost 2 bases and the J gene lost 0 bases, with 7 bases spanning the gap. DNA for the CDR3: TGTGCTAGTGGTTTGACAGGGATGAACACTGAAGCTTTCTTT. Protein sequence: CASGLTGMNTEAFF. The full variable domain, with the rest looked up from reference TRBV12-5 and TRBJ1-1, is DARVTQTPRHKVTEMGQEVTMRCQPILGHNTVFWYRQTMMQGLELLAYFRNRAPLDDSGMPKDRFSAEMPDATLATLKIQPSEPRDSAVYFCASGLTGMNTEAFFGQGTRLTVV.

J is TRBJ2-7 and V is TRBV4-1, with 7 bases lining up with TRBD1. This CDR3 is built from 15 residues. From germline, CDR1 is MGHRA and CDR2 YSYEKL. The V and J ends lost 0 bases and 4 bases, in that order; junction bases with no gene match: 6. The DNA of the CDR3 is TGCGCCAGCAGCCAAGATTGGGGCAGGGGGTACGAGCAGTACTTC. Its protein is CASSQDWGRGYEQYF.

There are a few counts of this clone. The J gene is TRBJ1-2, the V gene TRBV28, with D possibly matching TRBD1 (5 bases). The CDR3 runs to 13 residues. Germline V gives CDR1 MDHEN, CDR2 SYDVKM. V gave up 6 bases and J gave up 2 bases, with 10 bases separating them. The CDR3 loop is CASSPRVNYGYTF. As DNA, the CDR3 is TGTGCCAGCAGCCCCAGGGTAAACTATGGCTACACCTTC.

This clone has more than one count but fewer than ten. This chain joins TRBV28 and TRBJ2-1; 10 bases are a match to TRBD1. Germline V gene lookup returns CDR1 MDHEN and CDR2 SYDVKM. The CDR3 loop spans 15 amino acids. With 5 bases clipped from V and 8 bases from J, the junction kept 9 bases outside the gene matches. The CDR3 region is CASSLTGGPWDEQFF. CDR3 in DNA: TGTGCCAGCAGTCTGACAGGGGGCCCCTGGGATGAGCAGTTCTTC. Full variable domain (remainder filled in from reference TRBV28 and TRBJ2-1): DVKVTQSSRYLVKRTGEKVFLECVQDMDHENMFWYRQDPGLGLRLIYFSYDVKMKEKGDIPEGYSVSREKKERFSLILESASTNQTSMYLCASSLTGGPWDEQFFGPGTRLTVL.

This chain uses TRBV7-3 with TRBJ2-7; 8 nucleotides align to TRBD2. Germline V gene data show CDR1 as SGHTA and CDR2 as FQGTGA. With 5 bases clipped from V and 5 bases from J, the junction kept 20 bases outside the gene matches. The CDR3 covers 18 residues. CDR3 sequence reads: CASSPVLRGSGSRHEQYF. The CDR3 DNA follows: TGTGCCAGCAGCCCAGTCCTCCGGGGCAGCGGGAGTCGACACGAGCAGTACTTC.

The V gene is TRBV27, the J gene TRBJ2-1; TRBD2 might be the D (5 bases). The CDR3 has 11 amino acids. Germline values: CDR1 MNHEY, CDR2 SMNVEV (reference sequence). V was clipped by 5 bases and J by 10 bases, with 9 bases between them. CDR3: CASSVRGEQFF. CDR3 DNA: TGTGCCAGCAGTGTACGGGGAGAGCAGTTCTTC.

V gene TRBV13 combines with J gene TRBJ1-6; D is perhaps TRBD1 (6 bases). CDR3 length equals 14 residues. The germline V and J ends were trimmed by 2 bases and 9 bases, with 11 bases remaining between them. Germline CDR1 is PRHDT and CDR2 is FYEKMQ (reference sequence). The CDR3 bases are TGTGCCAGCAGCTTATTACTAGGGGGTTCACCCCTCCACTTT. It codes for CASSLLLGGSPLHF.

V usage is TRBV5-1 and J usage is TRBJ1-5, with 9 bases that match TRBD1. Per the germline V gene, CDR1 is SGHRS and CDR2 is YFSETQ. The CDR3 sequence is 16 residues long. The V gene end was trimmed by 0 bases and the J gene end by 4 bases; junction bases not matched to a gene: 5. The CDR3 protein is CASSLDPGQGNQPQHF. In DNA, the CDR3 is TGCGCCAGCAGCTTGGACCCGGGACAGGGTAATCAGCCCCAGCATTTT. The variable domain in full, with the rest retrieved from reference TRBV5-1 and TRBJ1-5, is KAGVTQTPRYLIKTRGQQVTLSCSPISGHRSVSWYQQTPGQGLQFLFEYFSETQRNKGNFPGRFSGRQFSNSRSEMNVSTLELGDSALYLCASSLDPGQGNQPQHFGDGTRLSIL.

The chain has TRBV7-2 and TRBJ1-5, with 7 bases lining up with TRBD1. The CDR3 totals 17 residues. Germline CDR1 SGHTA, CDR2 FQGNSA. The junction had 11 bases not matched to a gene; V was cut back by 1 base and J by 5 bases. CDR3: CASSLVRTGAGYQPQHF. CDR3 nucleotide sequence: TGTGCCAGCAGCTTAGTCCGCACAGGGGCTGGATATCAGCCCCAGCATTTT.

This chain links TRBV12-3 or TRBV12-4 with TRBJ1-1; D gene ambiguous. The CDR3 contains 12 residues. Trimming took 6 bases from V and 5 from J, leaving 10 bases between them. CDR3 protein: CASSSLRTEAFF. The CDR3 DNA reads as TGTGCCAGCAGCTCTCTCAGGACTGAAGCTTTCTTT.